These 27 T cell receptor beta chains share one sample of origin, sequenced in a study of cytomegalovirus exposure and HLA in healthy donors. The PCR was carried out with 60 Vbeta primers and 13 Jbeta primers. Profiling relied on immunoSEQ multiplex PCR, and the TCRdb table lists in-frame clones only, not all of them. The repertoire holds 150,000 to 200,000 clones, with roughly 80% as singletons. Material for sequencing was PBMCs. The origin of the receptors is a woman between 18 and 29 years old in good health and CMV-seronegative.

This chain uses TRBV10-1 with TRBJ2-1; 11 bases are a match to TRBD2. The CDR3 is made up of 15 amino acids. The germline CDR1 and CDR2 sequences are WNHNN and SYGVQD (reference sequence). J gave up 7 bases and V 6 bases, and 8 bases lay outside the gene matches. CDR3: CASSPLAGGENEQFF. CDR3 in DNA: TGCGCCAGCAGCCCCCTAGCGGGGGGCGAGAATGAGCAGTTCTTC.

The chain joins TRBV28 to TRBJ1-5; D possibly corresponds to TRBD1 (5 bases). Trimming left V 6 bases short and J 4 bases short, with 19 bases between. The CDR3 totals 16 residues. Germline CDR1 and CDR2: MDHEN and SYDVKM. CDR3 amino acids: CASRTSGGWGNQPQHF. The CDR3 DNA follows: TGTGCCAGCAGAACGTCCGGGGGGTGGGGAAATCAGCCCCAGCATTTT.

The J gene is TRBJ1-5, the V gene TRBV5-1; 10 nucleotides align to TRBD1. The CDR3 spans 15 residues. J gave up 1 base and V 4 bases, and 2 bases lay outside the gene matches. Germline CDR1 and CDR2: SGHRS and YFSETQ. The CDR3 bases are TGCGCCAGCAGCGAGGGACAGGGGAGCAATCAGCCCCAGCATTTT. This gives the protein CASSEGQGSNQPQHF. The full variable domain, rest sourced from reference TRBV5-1 and TRBJ1-5, is KAGVTQTPRYLIKTRGQQVTLSCSPISGHRSVSWYQQTPGQGLQFLFEYFSETQRNKGNFPGRFSGRQFSNSRSEMNVSTLELGDSALYLCASSEGQGSNQPQHFGDGTRLSIL.

This chain connects TRBV5-1 to TRBJ1-1; D remains ambiguous. CDR3 length: 15 residues. Trimming stripped 1 base from V and 3 bases from J, with 13 bases between. Germline loops: CDR1 SGHRS, CDR2 YFSETQ. CDR3: CASSLTGGWDTEAFF. The CDR3, as DNA: TGCGCCAGCAGCTTGACGGGAGGATGGGACACTGAAGCTTTCTTT.

This chain joins TRBV7-9 and TRBJ2-2, with unresolved D. V shed 4 bases and J shed 2 bases, with 5 bases lying between them. The germline V gene encodes CDR1 SEHNR and CDR2 FQNEAQ (reference sequence). This CDR3 has 13 amino acids. The CDR3 nucleotides are TGTGCCAGCAGCTCCGTAAACACCGGGGAGCTGTTTTTT. Translated: CASSSVNTGELFF.

The J gene is TRBJ1-3, the V gene TRBV6-5; 9 bases agree with TRBD1. The CDR3 covers 16 residues. The V segment lost 4 bases and the J segment 0 bases; nucleotides outside the gene matches: 4. Germline V gene data show CDR1 as MNHEY and CDR2 as SVGAGI. The CDR3 nucleotides read TGTGCCAGCAGTTTACAGGGGGCTCACTCTGGAAACACCATATATTTT. Translation gives CASSLQGAHSGNTIYF.

This chain connects TRBV27 to TRBJ2-6, with D unclear. There are 17 residues in the CDR3. Between the trimmed V and J ends, which lost 5 bases and 2 bases, there was a span of 16 bases. CDR1 MNHEY and CDR2 SMNVEV come from the germline V gene (reference sequence). CDR3 region: CASSPFVTVTGANVLTF. The CDR3 DNA reads TGTGCCAGCAGTCCCTTCGTCACTGTGACTGGGGCCAACGTCCTGACTTTC.

This chain joins TRBV7-6 and TRBJ2-1; unclear D gene. Trimming left V 2 bases short and J 7 bases short, with 6 bases between. This CDR3 is 12 amino acids long. Germline V CDR1 and CDR2: SGHVS, FNYEAQ. The CDR3 protein is CASSLSRNEQFF. CDR3 DNA: TGTGCCAGCAGCTTATCTAGAAATGAGCAGTTCTTC.

This clone was seen a handful of times. At one boundary the junction diverges from the germline segment, which might be a read error. The chain carries TRBV7-9 and TRBJ1-4; TRBD1 matches at 8 bases. CDR1 is SEHNR, CDR2 FQNEAQ, per germline (reference sequence). This CDR3 comprises 16 residues. The CDR3 nucleotides read TGTTCCAGCAGCCAACCCAGACAGGGGCCTAATGAAAAACTGTTTTTT. Its translation is CSSSQPRQGPNEKLFF.

The chain combines TRBV13 with TRBJ1-1, with 9 nucleotides matching TRBD1. V was clipped by 1 base and J by 2 bases; unmatched bases: 8. The CDR3 is 17 residues long. CDR1 is PRHDT and CDR2 is FYEKMQ in the germline V gene (reference sequence). The CDR3 sequence is CASSLVGGTGFNTEAFF. The CDR3 DNA follows: TGTGCCAGCAGCTTAGTGGGTGGGACAGGGTTCAACACTGAAGCTTTCTTT. Variable domain in full (rest from reference TRBV13 and TRBJ1-1): AAGVIQSPRHLIKEKRETATLKCYPIPRHDTVYWYQQGPGQDPQFLISFYEKMQSDKGSIPDRFSAQQFSDYHSELNMSSLELGDSALYFCASSLVGGTGFNTEAFFGQGTRLTVV.

Remarks on this clone: The junction shows a germline mismatch at one end, possibly a read error. Other DNA sequences within the sample encode an identical CDR3. This sequence joins TRBV5-4 and TRBJ2-1, with D possibly TRBD1 on 6 matching bases. The CDR3 loop spans 14 amino acids. Germline CDR1 SGHNT, CDR2 YYREEE (reference sequence). DNA for the CDR3: TGTGCCAGCAGCTTGGGGGGGCCCTACAATGAACAGTTCTTC. The encoded protein is CASSLGGPYNEQFF.

The chain is built from TRBV5-6 and TRBJ2-7; 10 bases line up with TRBD1. The CDR3 is made up of 17 amino acids. The germline gives CDR1 SGHDT, CDR2 YYEEEE. Trimming at V came to 1 base and at J to 0 bases, leaving 7 bases not matched to a gene. This chain's CDR3 is CASSLRGTGALSYEQYF. Here the CDR3 DNA reads TGTGCCAGCAGCTTGAGAGGGACAGGGGCTCTCTCCTACGAGCAGTACTTC.

The chain combines TRBV27 with TRBJ2-3, with 13 bases lining up with TRBD2. V lost 8 bases to trimming and J lost 2 bases; unmatched junction nucleotides: 1. The CDR3 loop spans 14 amino acids. Looked up from germline, CDR1 is MNHEY and CDR2 is SMNVEV (reference sequence). Here the CDR3 reads CASGTSGATDTQYF. CDR3 nucleotides: TGTGCCAGCGGGACTAGCGGGGCCACAGATACGCAGTATTTT.

The chain recombines TRBV18 with TRBJ1-1; D unresolved. The CDR3 sequence is 14 residues long. V was clipped by 3 bases and J by 1 base, with 9 bases between them. CDR1 and CDR2 (germline): KGHSH, LQKENI. As DNA, the CDR3 is TGTGCCAGCTCACCCATCACAAGGAACACTGAAGCTTTCTTT. Amino acid sequence: CASSPITRNTEAFF.

The chain recombines TRBV7-8 with TRBJ2-7, with 9 bases matching TRBD1. The germline V gene has CDR1 SGHVS and CDR2 FQNEAQ. J lost 3 bases, V lost 5 bases, and 8 bases had no gene match. CDR3 length equals 15 residues. The CDR3 reads CASSPRTGDFYEQYF. DNA of the CDR3: TGTGCCAGCAGCCCCAGGACAGGGGATTTCTACGAGCAGTACTTC.

This sequence joins TRBV19 and TRBJ2-1; TRBD2 agrees at 12 bases. Looked up from germline, CDR1 is LNHDA and CDR2 is SQIVND (reference sequence). V gave up 6 bases and J gave up 6 bases; unmatched junction bases: 6. The CDR3 length is 15 residues. In DNA, the CDR3 is TGTGCCAGTAGCCAGACTAGCGGGAGTTTCAATGAGCAGTTCTTC. It yields the protein CASSQTSGSFNEQFF.

This chain connects TRBV11-1 to TRBJ1-1, with 7 bases aligning to TRBD1. This CDR3 comprises 16 residues. The junction had 11 bases not matched to a gene; V was cut back by 3 bases and J by 4 bases. CDR1 is SGHAT, CDR2 FQDESV, per germline (reference sequence). The CDR3 reads CASSFPGAGGVTEAFF. The CDR3 nucleotides read TGTGCCAGCAGCTTCCCCGGGGCAGGGGGAGTCACTGAAGCTTTCTTT.

The chain joins TRBV7-9 to TRBJ2-5, with 8 positions matching TRBD2. Germline lookup yields CDR1 SEHNR and CDR2 FQNEAQ (reference sequence). J lost 3 bases, V lost 4 bases, and 4 bases had no gene match. The CDR3 sequence is 14 residues long. The CDR3 DNA reads TGTGCCAGCAGCTCAGTAGCGGGGAAAGAGACCCAGTACTTC. Translated, it gives CASSSVAGKETQYF.

This chain uses TRBV7-8 with TRBJ2-7, with TRBD2 identical over 11 bases. The germline gives CDR1 SGHVS, CDR2 FQNEAQ. V lost 2 bases, J lost 0 bases, and 6 bases stayed unmatched. The CDR3 totals 17 residues. For the CDR3, the DNA is TGTGCCAGCAGCTTAACTAGCGGGGGCCTGAGCTCCTACGAGCAGTACTTC. It codes for CASSLTSGGLSSYEQYF.

V usage is TRBV7-2 and J usage is TRBJ1-2; perhaps TRBD1 as D (5 bases). This CDR3 comprises 15 residues. Between the trimmed V and J ends, which lost 5 bases and 2 bases, there was a span of 15 bases. Germline V CDR1 and CDR2: SGHTA, FQGNSA. CDR3: CASSPHLTVNYGYTF. Written as DNA, the CDR3 is TGTGCCAGCAGCCCACATCTGACAGTAAACTATGGCTACACCTTC.

This chain uses TRBV19 with TRBJ1-2, with 9 bases aligning to TRBD1. CDR1 and CDR2 (germline): LNHDA, SQIVND (reference sequence). Germline trimming cut 4 bases from V and 1 base from J; bases unmatched to any gene: 10. CDR3 length: 17 residues. This CDR3 is CASSTSLTGGDNYGYTF. CDR3 sequence (DNA): TGTGCCAGTAGTACATCCTTGACAGGGGGAGATAACTATGGCTACACCTTC.

The chain links TRBV7-6 to TRBJ2-2, with a weak D call TRBD1 (6 bases). Between the trimmed V and J ends, which lost 5 bases and 0 bases, there was a span of 16 bases. The CDR3 length is 17 residues. Per the germline V gene, CDR1 is SGHVS and CDR2 is FNYEAQ. CDR3 in DNA: TGTGCCAGCAGCCGCCTAGGGACACGAACGAACACCGGGGAGCTGTTTTTT. As protein: CASSRLGTRTNTGELFF.

V and J are TRBV6-6 and TRBJ2-1; D is perhaps TRBD2 (6 bases). The CDR3 loop spans 16 amino acids. Looked up from germline, CDR1 is MNHNY and CDR2 is SVGAGI (reference sequence). V dropped 7 bases and J dropped 8 bases, with 24 bases sitting between them. Written as DNA, the CDR3 is TGTGCCAGCAATTCACGGAACAGGAGGGGAGAGTATGAGCAGTTCTTC. Residues: CASNSRNRRGEYEQFF.

The genes are TRBV7-7 and TRBJ1-1; D unclear. The CDR3 sequence is 14 residues long. CDR1 SSHAT and CDR2 FNYEAQ come from the germline V gene (reference sequence). Trimming stripped 4 bases from V and 7 bases from J, with 16 bases between. The CDR3 bases are TGTGCCAGCAGCTGTAGGAGAGCCCTTGATGAAGCTTTCTTT. Encoded protein: CASSCRRALDEAFF.

On this clone: Other DNA sequences within the sample encode an identical CDR3. The chain uses TRBV6-1 and TRBJ1-5; D gene unclear. V lost 3 bases and J lost 7, with 10 bases in between. The germline V gene has CDR1 MNHNS and CDR2 SASEGT. The CDR3 has 13 amino acids. Here the CDR3 reads CASSERENQPQHF. The CDR3, as DNA: TGTGCCAGCAGTGAGCGTGAAAACCAGCCCCAGCATTTT.

This clone was detected once. This rearrangement joins TRBV7-3 to TRBJ1-2, with D hard to call. CDR3 length: 14 residues. Germline V gene data show CDR1 as SGHTA and CDR2 as FQGTGA. V lost 1 base to trimming and J lost 8 bases, with 14 bases between them. CDR3 sequence: CASSLNVGLGGYTF. CDR3 bases: TGTGCCAGCAGCTTAAATGTGGGCTTGGGCGGCTACACCTTC.

J is TRBJ2-7 and V is TRBV5-4; possibly TRBD1 for D (6 bases). V shed 2 bases and J shed 5 bases, with 8 bases lying between them. There are 12 residues in the CDR3. Germline-derived CDR1 and CDR2 are SGHNT and YYREEE (reference sequence). The CDR3 DNA sequence: TGTGCCAGCAGCTTATACAGGGACGAGCAGTACTTC. Protein sequence: CASSLYRDEQYF.